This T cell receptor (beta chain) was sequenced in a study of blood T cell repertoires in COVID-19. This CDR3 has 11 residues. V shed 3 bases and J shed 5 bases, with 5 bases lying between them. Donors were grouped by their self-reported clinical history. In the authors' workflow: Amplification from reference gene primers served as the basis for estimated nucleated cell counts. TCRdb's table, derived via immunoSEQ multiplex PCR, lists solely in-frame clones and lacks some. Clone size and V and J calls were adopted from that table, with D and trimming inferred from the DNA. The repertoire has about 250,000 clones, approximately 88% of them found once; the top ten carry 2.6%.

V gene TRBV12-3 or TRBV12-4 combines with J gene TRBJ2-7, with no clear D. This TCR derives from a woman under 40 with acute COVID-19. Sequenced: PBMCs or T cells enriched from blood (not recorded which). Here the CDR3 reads CASSFEDEQYF. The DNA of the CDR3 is TGTGCCAGCAGTTTTGAGGACGAGCAGTACTTC.